This T cell receptor (beta chain) is from a study of blood T cell repertoires in COVID-19. In the original workflow: Estimation of nucleated cell counts was performed using reference gene primer amplification. The method was immunoSEQ multiplex PCR; TCRdb's version includes in-frame clones alone and lacks a portion of them. V, J and clone size are those of that table, while D and trimming were read from the DNA. The sample comprises about 200,000 clones, approximately 82% of which are singletons, and 15% rests with the top ten. This study enrolled people aged 18 to 89 from around 25 US geographic areas. Participants' own reports of clinical history determined their cohort assignment. Germline-derived CDR1 and CDR2 are SGHAT and FQNNGV. The V end was cut by 5 bases, the J end by 1 base, with 17 bases between. The CDR3 sequence is 16 residues long.

The clonotype comes from a man between 40 and 49 years old who had recovered from COVID-19. V gene TRBV11-2 combines with J gene TRBJ1-2; no definite D call. The sample taken for sequencing was PBMCs or T cells enriched from blood (not recorded which). For the CDR3, the DNA is TGTGCCAGCAGCCCGCGTATGGGTCCTAGTAACTATGGCTACACCTTC. Amino acid sequence: CASSPRMGPSNYGYTF.